One TCR beta chain is described in this entry. This sample is drawn from a study of blood T cell repertoires in COVID-19. Turning to the study itself: Donors in the United States, Italy and Spain gave samples during acute or convalescent COVID-19. PBMCs, B-cell-depleted T cells, or T cells provided the cDNA or gDNA that made up the material.

Living in 20 to 30 US areas, the participants were between about 18 and 95 years of age. The table came from immunoSEQ multiplex PCR; TCRdb's copy has only in-frame clones and leaves some out. The repertoire holds about 220,000 clones, with around nine tenths as singletons. Germline-derived CDR1 and CDR2 are MDHEN and SYDVKM. CDR3 length: 15 amino acids. Trimming took 6 bases from V and 0 from J, leaving 12 bases between them. This clonotype was obtained from a woman between 45 and 65 years old with acute COVID-19. The chain carries TRBV28 and TRBJ1-3; D is perhaps TRBD1 (5 bases). Input material: PBMCs or T cells enriched from blood (not recorded which). This CDR3 is CASRSRDSSGNTIYF. CDR3 bases: TGTGCCAGCAGGTCCCGAGACAGCTCTGGAAACACCATATATTTT.